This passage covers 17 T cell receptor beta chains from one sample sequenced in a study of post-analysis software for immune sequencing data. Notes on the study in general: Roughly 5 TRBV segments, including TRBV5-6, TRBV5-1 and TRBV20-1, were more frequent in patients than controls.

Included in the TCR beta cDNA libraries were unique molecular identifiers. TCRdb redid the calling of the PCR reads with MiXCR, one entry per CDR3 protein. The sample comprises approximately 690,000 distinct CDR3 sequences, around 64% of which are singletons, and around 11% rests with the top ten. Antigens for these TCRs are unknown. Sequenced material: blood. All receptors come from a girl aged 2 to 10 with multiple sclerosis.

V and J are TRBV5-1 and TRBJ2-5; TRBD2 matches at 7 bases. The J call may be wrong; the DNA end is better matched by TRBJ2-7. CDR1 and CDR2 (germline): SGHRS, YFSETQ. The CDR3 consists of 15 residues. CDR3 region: CASSSNDGLVGEQYF. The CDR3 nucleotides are TGCGCCAGCAGCTCAAATGACGGACTAGTGGGCGAGCAGTACTTC.

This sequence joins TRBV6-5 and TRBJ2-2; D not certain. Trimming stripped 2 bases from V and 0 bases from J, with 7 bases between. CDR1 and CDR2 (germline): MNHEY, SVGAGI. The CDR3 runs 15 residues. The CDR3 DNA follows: TGTGCCAGCAGTTACGCGGATACGAACACCGGGGAGCTGTTTTTT. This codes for CASSYADTNTGELFF.

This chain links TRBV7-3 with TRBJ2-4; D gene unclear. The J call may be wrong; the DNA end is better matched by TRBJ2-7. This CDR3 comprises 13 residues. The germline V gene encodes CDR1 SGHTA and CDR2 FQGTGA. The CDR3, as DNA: TGTGCCAGCAGCTTATACGCGGCCTACGAGCAGTACTTC. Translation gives CASSLYAAYEQYF.

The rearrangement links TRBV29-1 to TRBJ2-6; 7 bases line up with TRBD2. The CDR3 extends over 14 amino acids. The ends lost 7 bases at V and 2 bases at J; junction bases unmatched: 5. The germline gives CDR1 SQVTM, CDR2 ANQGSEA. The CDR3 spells CSAAAGAGANVLTF. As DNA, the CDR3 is TGCAGCGCCGCGGCGGGGGCTGGGGCCAACGTCCTGACTTTC.

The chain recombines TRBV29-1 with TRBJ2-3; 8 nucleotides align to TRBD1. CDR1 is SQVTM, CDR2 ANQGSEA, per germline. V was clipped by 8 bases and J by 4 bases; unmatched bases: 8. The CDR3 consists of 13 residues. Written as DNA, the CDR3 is TGCAGCTCGGGACAGGAGAACGCAGATACGCAGTATTTT. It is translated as CSSGQENADTQYF.

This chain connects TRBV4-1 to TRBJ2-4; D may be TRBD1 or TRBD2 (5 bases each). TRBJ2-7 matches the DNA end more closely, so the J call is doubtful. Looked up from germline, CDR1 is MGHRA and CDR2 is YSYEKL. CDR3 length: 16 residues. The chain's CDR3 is CASSQDRGRDAYEQYF. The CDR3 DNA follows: TGCGCCAGCAGCCAAGATCGGGGCAGGGACGCCTACGAGCAGTACTTC.

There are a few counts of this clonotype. Here the CDR3 reads CSVSKTGTGGEKLFF. Written as DNA, the CDR3 is TGCAGCGTTAGTAAGACCGGGACAGGAGGTGAAAAACTGTTTTTT. V and J are TRBV29-1 and TRBJ1-4, with 8 bases lining up with TRBD1. The V gene's germline CDR1 is SQVTM and CDR2 ANQGSEA. This CDR3 contains 15 residues. V lost 5 bases, J lost 7 bases, and 12 bases stayed unmatched.

CDR3 amino acids: CASSELGARGEQYF. CDR3 sequence (DNA): TGTGCCAGCAGTGAACTCGGGGCTAGGGGCGAGCAGTACTTC. The chain has TRBV2 and TRBJ2-4; D is tentatively TRBD1 or TRBD2 (5 bases each). The DNA end lines up better with TRBJ2-7; the J call may be wrong. Germline V lookup: CDR1 SNHLY, CDR2 FYNNEI. The CDR3 runs to 14 residues.

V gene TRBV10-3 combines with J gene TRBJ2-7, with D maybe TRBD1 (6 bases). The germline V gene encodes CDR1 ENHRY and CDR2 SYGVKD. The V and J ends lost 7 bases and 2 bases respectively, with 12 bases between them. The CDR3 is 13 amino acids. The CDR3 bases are TGTGCCATCAAGGAGACAGGAGCCTACGAGCAGTACTTC. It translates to CAIKETGAYEQYF.

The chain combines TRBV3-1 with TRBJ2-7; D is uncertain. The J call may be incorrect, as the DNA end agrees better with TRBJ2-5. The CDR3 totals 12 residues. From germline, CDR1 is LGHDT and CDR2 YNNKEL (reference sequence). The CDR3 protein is CASSQEHGTQYF. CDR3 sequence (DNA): TGTGCCAGCAGCCAAGAGCATGGGACCCAGTACTTC.

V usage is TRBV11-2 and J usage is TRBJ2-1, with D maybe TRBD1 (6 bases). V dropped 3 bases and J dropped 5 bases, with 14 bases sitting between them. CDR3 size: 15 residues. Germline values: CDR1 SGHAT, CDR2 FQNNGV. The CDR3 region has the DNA TGTGCCAGCAGCTTCGAACAGGGACCCAACAATGAGCAGTTCTTC. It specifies CASSFEQGPNNEQFF. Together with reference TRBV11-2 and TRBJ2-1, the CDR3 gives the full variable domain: EAGVAQSPRYKIIEKRQSVAFWCNPISGHATLYWYQQILGQGPKLLIQFQNNGVVDDSQLPKDRFSAERLKGVDSTLKIQPAKLEDSAVYLCASSFEQGPNNEQFFGPGTRLTVL.

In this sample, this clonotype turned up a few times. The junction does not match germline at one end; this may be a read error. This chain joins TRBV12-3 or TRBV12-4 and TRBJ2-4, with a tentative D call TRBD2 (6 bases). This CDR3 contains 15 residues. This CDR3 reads CASGFGGLAKNIQYF. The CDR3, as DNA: TGTGCCAGCGGTTTCGGGGGTCTAGCCAAAAACATTCAGTACTTC.

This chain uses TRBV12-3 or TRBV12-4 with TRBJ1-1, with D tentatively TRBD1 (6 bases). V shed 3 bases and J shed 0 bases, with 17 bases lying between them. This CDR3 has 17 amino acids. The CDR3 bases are TGTGCCAGCAGTTTCGATCAGGGGCGAGAGTTGAACACTGAAGCTTTCTTT. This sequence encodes CASSFDQGRELNTEAFF.

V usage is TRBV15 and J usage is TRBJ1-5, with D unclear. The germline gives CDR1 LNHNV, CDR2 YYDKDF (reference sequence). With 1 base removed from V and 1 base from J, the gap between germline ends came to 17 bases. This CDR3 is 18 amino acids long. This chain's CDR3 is CATSRGFGGELSNQPQHF. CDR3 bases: TGTGCCACCAGCAGAGGTTTCGGTGGGGAATTAAGCAATCAGCCCCAGCATTTT.

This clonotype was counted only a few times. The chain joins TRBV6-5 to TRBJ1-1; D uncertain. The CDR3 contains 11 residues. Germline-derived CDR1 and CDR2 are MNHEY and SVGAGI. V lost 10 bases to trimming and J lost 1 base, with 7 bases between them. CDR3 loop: CATRQNTEAFF. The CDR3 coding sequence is TGTGCCACCAGACAGAACACTGAAGCTTTCTTT.

The DNA for the CDR3 is TGTGCCAGCAGCCCCGGACTAGTCGAGCAGTTCTTC. It specifies CASSPGLVEQFF. V usage is TRBV7-8 and J usage is TRBJ2-1, with 7 bases aligning to TRBD2. The ends lost 5 bases at V and 10 bases at J; junction bases unmatched: 5. The CDR3 is made up of 12 amino acids. Germline lookup yields CDR1 SGHVS and CDR2 FQNEAQ.

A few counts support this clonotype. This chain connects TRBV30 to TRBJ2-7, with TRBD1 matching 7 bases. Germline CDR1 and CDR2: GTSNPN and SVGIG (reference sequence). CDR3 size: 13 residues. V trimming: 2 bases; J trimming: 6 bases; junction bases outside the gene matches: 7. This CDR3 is CAWSQSTGSEQYF. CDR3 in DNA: TGTGCCTGGAGTCAATCGACAGGGAGCGAGCAGTACTTC.